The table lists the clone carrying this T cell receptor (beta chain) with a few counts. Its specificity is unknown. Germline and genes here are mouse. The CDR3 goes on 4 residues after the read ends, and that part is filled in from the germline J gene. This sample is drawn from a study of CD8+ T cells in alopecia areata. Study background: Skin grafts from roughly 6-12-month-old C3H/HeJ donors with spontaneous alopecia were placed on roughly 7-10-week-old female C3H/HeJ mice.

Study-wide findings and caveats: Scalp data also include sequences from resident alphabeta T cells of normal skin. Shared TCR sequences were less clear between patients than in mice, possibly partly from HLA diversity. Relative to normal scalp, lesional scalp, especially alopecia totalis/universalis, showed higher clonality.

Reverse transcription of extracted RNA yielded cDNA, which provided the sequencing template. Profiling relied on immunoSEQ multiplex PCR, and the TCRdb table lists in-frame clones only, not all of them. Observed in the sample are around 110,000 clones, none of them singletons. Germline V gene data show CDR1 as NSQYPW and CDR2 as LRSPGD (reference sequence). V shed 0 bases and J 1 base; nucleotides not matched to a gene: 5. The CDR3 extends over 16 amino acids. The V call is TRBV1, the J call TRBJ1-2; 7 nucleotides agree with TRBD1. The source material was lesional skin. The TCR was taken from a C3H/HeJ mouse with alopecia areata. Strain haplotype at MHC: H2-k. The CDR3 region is CTCSADLDRRNSDYTF. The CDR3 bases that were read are TGCACCTGCAGTGCAGATCTGGACAGGAGAAACTCC.